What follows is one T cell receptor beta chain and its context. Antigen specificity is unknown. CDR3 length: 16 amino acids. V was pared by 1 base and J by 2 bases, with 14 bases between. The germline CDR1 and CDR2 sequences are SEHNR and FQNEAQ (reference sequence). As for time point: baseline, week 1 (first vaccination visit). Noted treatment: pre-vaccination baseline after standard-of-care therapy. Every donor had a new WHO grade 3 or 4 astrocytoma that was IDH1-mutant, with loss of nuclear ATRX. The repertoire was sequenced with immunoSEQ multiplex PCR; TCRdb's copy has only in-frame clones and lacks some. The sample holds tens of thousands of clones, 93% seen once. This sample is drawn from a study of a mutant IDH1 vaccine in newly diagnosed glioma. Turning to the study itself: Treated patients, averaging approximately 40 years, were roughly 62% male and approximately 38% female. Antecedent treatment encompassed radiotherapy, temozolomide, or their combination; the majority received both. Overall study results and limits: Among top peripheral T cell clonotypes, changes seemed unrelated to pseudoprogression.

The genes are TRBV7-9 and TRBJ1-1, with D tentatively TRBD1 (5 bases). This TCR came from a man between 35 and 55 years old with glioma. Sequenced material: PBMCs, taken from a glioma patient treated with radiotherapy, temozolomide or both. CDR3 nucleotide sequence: TGTGCCAGCAGCTTAGTTGAAGGGGACCTTAACACTGAAGCTTTCTTT. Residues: CASSLVEGDLNTEAFF.